These 2 T cell receptor beta chains came from one sample sequenced in a study of identical twins. TCRdb reanalysed the 5' RACE reads using MiXCR and keeps one entry per CDR3 protein. The table includes a few hundred thousand distinct CDR3 sequences, about 8.3% detected once. The sample was also linked to a second study, of yellow fever vaccine responses in identical twins.

The sample taken for sequencing was CD8+ T cells sorted from blood. The receptors were gathered from a woman younger than 35 in good health.

The rearrangement uses TRBV7-9 and TRBJ2-7, with 8 nucleotides matching TRBD1. The germline CDR1 and CDR2 sequences are SEHNR and FQNEAQ (reference sequence). Trimming at V came to 7 bases and at J to 3 bases, leaving 8 bases not matched to a gene. The CDR3 is 14 residues long. DNA of the CDR3: TGTGCCAGCACCACCGGGACAGGACGCTACGAGCAGTACTTC. Translation: CASTTGTGRYEQYF.

This clonotype was recorded at least ten times. The V call is TRBV12-3 or TRBV12-4, the J call TRBJ2-2; 10 bases fit TRBD1. The CDR3 loop spans 16 amino acids. Trimming removed 6 bases from V and 4 bases from J; junction bases left unmatched: 8. CDR3 amino acids: CASSHGTGVGTGELFF. For the CDR3, the DNA is TGTGCCAGCAGCCATGGGACAGGGGTTGGCACCGGGGAGCTGTTTTTT.